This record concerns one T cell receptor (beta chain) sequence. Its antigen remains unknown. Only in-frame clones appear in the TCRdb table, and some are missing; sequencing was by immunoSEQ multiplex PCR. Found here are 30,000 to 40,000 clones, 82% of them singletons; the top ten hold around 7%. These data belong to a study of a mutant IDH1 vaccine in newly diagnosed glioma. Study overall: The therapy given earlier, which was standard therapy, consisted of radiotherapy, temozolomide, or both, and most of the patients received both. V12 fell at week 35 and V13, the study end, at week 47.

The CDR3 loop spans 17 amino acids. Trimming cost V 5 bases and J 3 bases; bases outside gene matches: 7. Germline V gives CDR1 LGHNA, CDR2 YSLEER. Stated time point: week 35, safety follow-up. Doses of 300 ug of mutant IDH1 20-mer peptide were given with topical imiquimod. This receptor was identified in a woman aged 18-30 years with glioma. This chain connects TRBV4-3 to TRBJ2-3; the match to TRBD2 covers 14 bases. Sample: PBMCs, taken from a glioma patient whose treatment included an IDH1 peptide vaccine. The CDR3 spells CASSKGTSGRLTDTQYF. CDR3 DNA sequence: TGCGCCAGCAGCAAAGGGACTAGCGGGAGACTTACAGATACGCAGTATTTT.